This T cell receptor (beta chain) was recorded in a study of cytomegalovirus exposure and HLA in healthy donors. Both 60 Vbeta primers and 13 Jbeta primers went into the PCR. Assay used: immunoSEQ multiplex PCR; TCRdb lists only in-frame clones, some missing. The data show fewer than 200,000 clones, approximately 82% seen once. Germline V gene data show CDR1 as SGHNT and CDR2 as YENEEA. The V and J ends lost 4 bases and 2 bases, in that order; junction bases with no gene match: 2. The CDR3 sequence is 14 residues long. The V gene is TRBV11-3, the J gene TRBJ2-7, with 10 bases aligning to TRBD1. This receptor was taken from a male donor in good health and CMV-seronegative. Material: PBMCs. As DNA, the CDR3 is TGTGCCAGCAGCTCCGGGACAGGGGCCTACGAGCAGTACTTC. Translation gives CASSSGTGAYEQYF. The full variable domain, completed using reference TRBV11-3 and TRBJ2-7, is EAGVVQSPRYKIIEKKQPVAFWCNPISGHNTLYWYLQNLGQGPELLIRYENEEAVDDSQLPKDRFSAERLKGVDSTLKIQPAELGDSAVYLCASSSGTGAYEQYFGPGTRLTVT.